The 30 T cell receptor beta chains given below trace back to one sample, sequenced in a study of T-cell reconstitution after alpha-beta-depleted transplantation in children. Molecular barcoding with unique molecular identifiers was used for the TCRbeta library. TCRdb recomputed calls from the PCR reads with MiXCR, one row per CDR3 protein. The sample records approximately 980,000 distinct CDR3 sequences, about 29% being singletons. The specimen was PBMCs, mostly from graft donor cells, collected 360 days after TCRalphabeta/CD19-depleted stem cell transplant. The receptors were gathered from a boy less than two years old who had a stem cell transplant for SCID, so the T cells may come from the graft donor.

This chain links TRBV9 with TRBJ2-2; 7 bases align to TRBD1. The CDR3 contains 19 residues. CDR1 SGDLS and CDR2 YYNGEE come from the germline V gene. V was clipped by 0 bases and J by 1 base; unmatched bases: 12. DNA of the CDR3: TGTGCCAGCAGCGTAGAGGGAGCCAGGGGGACCCTGAACACCGGGGAGCTGTTTTTT. It yields the protein CASSVEGARGTLNTGELFF.

This clonotype was detected only a few times. This chain connects TRBV12-3 or TRBV12-4 to TRBJ2-5, with 7 bases matching TRBD2. The CDR3 runs to 15 residues. V shed 6 bases, J shed 5 bases, and the junction held 12 bases outside the gene matches. CDR3: CASRTGTTRGETQYF. The DNA of the CDR3 is TGTGCCAGCAGGACTGGGACTACAAGAGGGGAGACCCAGTACTTC.

This clonotype was seen more than once but under ten times. The CDR3 DNA follows: TGTGCCAGCAAGCAAAACTCAGACAGGGCCGGCTATGGCTACACCTTC. It codes for CASKQNSDRAGYGYTF. The V call is TRBV21-1, the J call TRBJ1-2; the table names TRBD1, a call not compared with the DNA. TRBV21-1 is a known pseudogene. CDR3 length: 16 amino acids.

This clonotype appeared a few times. V and J are TRBV5-1 and TRBJ2-7; D gene ambiguous. The CDR3 consists of 13 residues. V was pared by 0 bases and J by 5 bases, with 9 bases between. The germline CDR1 and CDR2 sequences are SGHRS and YFSETQ. CDR3 in amino acids: CASSLGGRDEQYF. The CDR3 DNA is TGCGCCAGCAGCTTGGGGGGAAGAGACGAGCAGTACTTC.

This clonotype occurred a few times. The genes are TRBV15 and TRBJ2-3; D tentatively reads TRBD1 or TRBD2 (5 bases each). The CDR3 is 15 residues long. In germline, CDR1 is LNHNV, CDR2 YYDKDF (reference sequence). The CDR3 sequence is CATRVPGLHTDTQYF. Here the CDR3 DNA reads TGTGCTACACGGGTGCCGGGGCTGCACACAGATACGCAGTATTTT. The full variable domain, its missing parts supplied by reference TRBV15 and TRBJ2-3, is DAMVIQNPRYQVTQFGKPVTLSCSQTLNHNVMYWYQQKSSQAPKLLFHYYDKDFNNEADTPDNFQSRRPNTSFCFLDIRSPGLGDTAMYLCATRVPGLHTDTQYFGPGTRLTVL.

The chain uses TRBV11-1 and TRBJ1-2; D call uncertain. Germline V gene data show CDR1 as SGHAT and CDR2 as FQDESV (reference sequence). The germline V and J ends were trimmed by 0 bases and 4 bases, with 12 bases remaining between them. This CDR3 has 15 residues. CDR3 amino acids: CASSLARIPSYGYTF. DNA for the CDR3: TGTGCCAGCAGCTTAGCGCGAATTCCGAGCTATGGCTACACCTTC.

The V gene is TRBV7-8, the J gene TRBJ2-1, with 12 bases matching TRBD2. Per the germline V gene, CDR1 is SGHVS and CDR2 is FQNEAQ. This CDR3 spans 17 amino acids. The J segment lost 6 bases and the V segment lost 5 bases, leaving 11 bases of the junction unmatched. The CDR3 bases are TGTGCCAGCAGCCCTAGCGGGGGGGCCCTATCAGGCAATGAGCAGTTCTTC. This sequence encodes CASSPSGGALSGNEQFF.

This clonotype was counted between two and nine times. The chain uses TRBV5-5 and TRBJ1-4, with D perhaps matching TRBD1 (5 bases). Looked up from germline, CDR1 is SGHKS and CDR2 is YYEKEE (reference sequence). V lost 0 bases and J 7 bases, leaving 7 bases between the germline ends. CDR3 length equals 13 residues. The CDR3 DNA reads TGTGCCAGCAGCTTGGAGGGGAGTGAAAAACTGTTTTTT. This encodes CASSLEGSEKLFF. Supplemented by reference TRBV5-5 and TRBJ1-4, the full variable domain reads DAGVTQSPTHLIKTRGQQVTLRCSPISGHKSVSWYQQVLGQGPQFIFQYYEKEERGRGNFPDRFSARQFPNYSSELNVNALLLGDSALYLCASSLEGSEKLFFGSGTQLSVL.

The gene calls are TRBV15 and TRBJ2-6; the D is unclear. Germline assignment: CDR1 LNHNV and CDR2 YYDKDF (reference sequence). The V end lost 8 bases, the J end lost 2 bases, and 7 bases lay between the germline ends. The CDR3 covers 13 residues. CDR3 nucleotides: TGTGCCACCGCCCTCACTGGGGCCAACGTCCTGACTTTC. Translating gives CATALTGANVLTF.

This chain joins TRBV27 and TRBJ1-5; perhaps TRBD1 as D (6 bases). V was pared by 2 bases and J by 7 bases, with 12 bases between. CDR3 length equals 14 residues. The germline gives CDR1 MNHEY, CDR2 SMNVEV (reference sequence). CDR3 coding DNA: TGTGCCAGCAGTTTAATGGGGGGCAGGCAGCCCCAGCATTTT. It translates to CASSLMGGRQPQHF.

In its sample, this clonotype was seen many times. J is TRBJ2-2 and V is TRBV20-1, with D perhaps being TRBD1 or TRBD2 (5 bases each). The CDR3 sequence is 14 residues long. V was trimmed by 3 bases and J by 4 bases, leaving 12 bases between them. Per germline, CDR1 DFQATT and CDR2 SNEGSKA (reference sequence). The CDR3, as DNA: TGCAGTGCTAGGAGCCAGGGACGCACCGGGGAGCTGTTTTTT. Translating gives CSARSQGRTGELFF.

This rearrangement joins TRBV4-1 to TRBJ2-7; D not resolved. The length of the CDR3 is 13 residues. V lost 0 bases, J lost 2 bases, and 5 bases lay in between. Looked up from germline, CDR1 is MGHRA and CDR2 is YSYEKL. The DNA for the CDR3 is TGCGCCAGCAGCCAAGAGTCGGCCTACGAGCAGTACTTC. Its translation: CASSQESAYEQYF.

The V gene is TRBV5-1, the J gene TRBJ2-3; D tentatively reads TRBD1 or TRBD2 (5 bases each). Germline-derived CDR1 and CDR2 are SGHRS and YFSETQ. This CDR3 has 16 residues. V was shortened by 2 bases and J by 6 bases, with 19 bases between the two germline ends. Here the CDR3 reads CASSFTGGLPKDTQYF. The CDR3 DNA follows: TGCGCCAGCAGCTTCACAGGAGGTCTCCCGAAGGATACGCAGTATTTT.

This clonotype has a handful of counts. The chain has TRBV27 and TRBJ2-7, with D unresolved. CDR3 size: 15 residues. In germline, CDR1 is MNHEY, CDR2 SMNVEV (reference sequence). V lost 3 bases and J 3 bases, leaving 15 bases between the germline ends. The chain's CDR3 is CASSFNTGPLYEQYF. The CDR3 DNA reads TGTGCCAGCAGTTTTAACACGGGTCCACTCTACGAGCAGTACTTC.

The chain couples TRBV29-1 to TRBJ1-2, with 9 bases identical to TRBD1. The CDR3 totals 13 residues. Germline V gives CDR1 SQVTM, CDR2 ANQGSEA. V trimming: 6 bases; J trimming: 6 bases; junction bases outside the gene matches: 8. The CDR3 sequence is CSVAGDRVHGYTF. DNA of the CDR3: TGCAGCGTAGCAGGGGACAGGGTGCATGGCTACACCTTC.

This clonotype showed up just a few times. The chain's CDR3 is CASSYEGSSYEQYF. The CDR3 nucleotides are TGTGCCAGCAGTTACGAGGGGAGCTCCTACGAGCAGTACTTC. The chain carries TRBV6-2 or TRBV6-3 and TRBJ2-7, with D possibly called TRBD1 or TRBD2 (5 bases each). The CDR3 totals 14 residues. From germline, CDR1 is MNHEY and CDR2 SVGEGT. Deletions cut 2 bases from V and 0 bases from J, with 8 bases between.

This chain connects TRBV4-2 to TRBJ2-3; the match to TRBD2 covers 7 bases. The trim removed 0 bases at V and 3 bases at J, leaving 9 bases unmatched. Germline CDR1 reads LGHNA; CDR2 reads YNFKEQ. There are 17 residues in the CDR3. CDR3 protein: CASSQDNGGSGTDTQYF. The CDR3 nucleotides read TGTGCCAGCAGCCAAGATAACGGGGGGTCTGGGACAGATACGCAGTATTTT.

This clonotype occurred many times. The chain combines TRBV5-5 with TRBJ2-7; 8 nucleotides agree with TRBD1. This CDR3 has 12 residues. J gave up 6 bases and V 4 bases, and 3 bases lay outside the gene matches. Germline CDR1 and CDR2: SGHKS and YYEKEE (reference sequence). CDR3 sequence (DNA): TGTGCCAGCAGCACCGGACAGGGCGAGCAGTACTTC. As protein: CASSTGQGEQYF.

The chain has TRBV5-6 and TRBJ2-2, with 7 bases identical to TRBD1. V lost 1 base, J lost 7 bases, and 13 bases stayed unmatched. This CDR3 has 17 amino acids. The germline gives CDR1 SGHDT, CDR2 YYEEEE. The DNA of the CDR3 is TGTGCCAGCAGCTTGTCTCAAATCAGGGGGAATGGCGGGGAGCTGTTTTTT. This gives the protein CASSLSQIRGNGGELFF.

This clonotype appeared a few times. CDR3 loop: CASSPGQTNGYTF. As DNA, the CDR3 is TGTGCCAGCAGCCCTGGACAGACCAATGGCTACACCTTC. The V call is TRBV4-2, the J call TRBJ1-2; D is perhaps TRBD1 (6 bases). The germline gives CDR1 LGHNA, CDR2 YNFKEQ. The CDR3 spans 13 residues. Trimming shortened V by 4 bases and J by 6 bases, and 12 bases separated the two germline ends.

V usage is TRBV5-1 and J usage is TRBJ2-7; maybe TRBD2 (5 bases). Germline assignment: CDR1 SGHRS and CDR2 YFSETQ. V lost 2 bases to trimming and J lost 3 bases, with 12 bases between them. The CDR3 is 14 amino acids. For the CDR3, the DNA is TGCGCCAGCAGCTTAGGGCAGCGGTACTACGAGCAGTACTTC. It specifies CASSLGQRYYEQYF.

This clonotype was seen only a few times. The rearrangement links TRBV10-3 to TRBJ2-7; 8 bases fit TRBD1. Germline CDR1 reads ENHRY; CDR2 reads SYGVKD. The CDR3 length is 13 residues. The V and J ends lost 7 bases and 5 bases, in that order; junction bases with no gene match: 7. Written as DNA, the CDR3 is TGTGCCATCATGAGACAGGGGTCCCACGAGCAGTACTTC. It encodes CAIMRQGSHEQYF.

This clonotype appeared many times. V usage is TRBV28 and J usage is TRBJ1-1; tentatively, D is TRBD1 (6 bases). V lost 3 bases, J lost 5 bases, and 10 bases lay in between. This CDR3 is 13 amino acids long. Germline V gene lookup returns CDR1 MDHEN and CDR2 SYDVKM. In DNA, the CDR3 is TGTGCCAGCAGTTTCCGAGACAGGACTGAAGCTTTCTTT. This gives the protein CASSFRDRTEAFF.

This rearrangement joins TRBV28 to TRBJ2-1; D could derive from TRBD1 or TRBD2 (6 bases each). The V gene lost 7 bases and the J gene lost 2 bases, with 15 bases spanning the gap. Germline V CDR1 and CDR2: MDHEN, SYDVKM. The CDR3 runs to 15 residues. Here the CDR3 DNA reads TGTGCCAGCACCCTTCGGGGGCATCCCTACAATGAGCAGTTCTTC. Its translation is CASTLRGHPYNEQFF.

The V call is TRBV7-9, the J call TRBJ2-1; 7 bases agree with TRBD1. Trimming took 10 bases from V and 3 from J; bases not matched to a gene: 12. Germline CDR1 SEHNR, CDR2 FQNEAQ (reference sequence). CDR3 length: 15 amino acids. CDR3 in amino acids: CATTSGTAFYNEQFF. The DNA for the CDR3 is TGTGCCACAACCTCCGGGACAGCCTTCTACAATGAGCAGTTCTTC.

The rearrangement uses TRBV7-9 and TRBJ2-3; D is ambiguous. Germline V gene sequence: CDR1 SEHNR, CDR2 FQNEAQ (reference sequence). This CDR3 has 17 amino acids. V lost 5 bases and J 4 bases, leaving 22 bases between the germline ends. CDR3 DNA: TGTGCCAGCAGCCCCCTCCCATTGGGCTCAATTTCAGATACGCAGTATTTT. This codes for CASSPLPLGSISDTQYF.

This clonotype showed up just a few times. The chain recombines TRBV7-7 with TRBJ2-6, with D perhaps matching TRBD1 (5 bases). The germline V gene encodes CDR1 SSHAT and CDR2 FNYEAQ (reference sequence). Trimming shortened V by 8 bases and J by 0 bases, and 5 bases separated the two germline ends. There are 13 residues in the CDR3. CDR3 in amino acids: CASGASGANVLTF. DNA of the CDR3: TGTGCCAGCGGGGCCTCTGGGGCCAACGTCCTGACTTTC.

V and J are TRBV20-1 and TRBJ2-5; D remains unclear. This CDR3 contains 12 residues. V was pared by 2 bases and J by 7 bases, with 11 bases between. Germline lookup yields CDR1 DFQATT and CDR2 SNEGSKA (reference sequence). The chain's CDR3 is CSARPALGTQYF. Written as DNA, the CDR3 is TGCAGTGCTAGACCGGCCCTTGGGACCCAGTACTTC.

The chain employs TRBV2 and TRBJ1-2, with a possible D match to TRBD1 (5 bases). The CDR3 loop spans 16 amino acids. Germline CDR1 SNHLY, CDR2 FYNNEI. Trimming pared 6 bases from V and 8 bases from J, leaving 25 bases between. Written as DNA, the CDR3 is TGTGCCAGCAGGTCGTTAGAGGGACCTCGTGGGCGAGGCTACACCTTC. It yields the protein CASRSLEGPRGRGYTF.

V and J are TRBV5-1 and TRBJ2-1, with 13 bases identical to TRBD2. Germline CDR1 reads SGHRS; CDR2 reads YFSETQ. This CDR3 has 19 amino acids. V gave up 4 bases and J gave up 1 base; unmatched junction bases: 11. The CDR3 protein is CASSVWTSGGETSYNEQFF. The DNA of the CDR3 is TGCGCCAGCAGCGTTTGGACTAGCGGGGGAGAAACATCCTACAATGAGCAGTTCTTC.